The present T cell receptor (beta chain) was sequenced within a study of blood T cell repertoires in COVID-19. Background on the study: Sources were T cells, B-cell-depleted T cells, or PBMCs; the material itself was cDNA or gDNA.

Germline V gene data show CDR1 as SGHTA and CDR2 as FQGNSA. Trimming took 5 bases from V and 1 from J, leaving 11 bases between them. CDR3 length: 15 amino acids. Measured with immunoSEQ multiplex PCR; TCRdb has only the in-frame clones, and not every one. Of about 79,000 clones listed, 80% to 90% are singletons. This chain uses TRBV7-2 with TRBJ1-4, with D unresolved. This receptor was identified in a man between 45 and 60 years old with active COVID-19. The material sequenced was peripheral blood. The CDR3 DNA sequence: TGTGCCAGCAGCCCCCAGTCTCTAACTAATGAAAAACTGTTTTTT. It encodes CASSPQSLTNEKLFF.